These 10 T cell receptor beta chains were sequenced from one sample in a study of low-dose radiotherapy and immunotherapy resistance in tumors. Priming of first-strand cDNA relied on TRAV- and TRBV-specific primers (covering alpha and beta chains). A roughly 21-cycle PCR with a constant-region primer and V-primer adapter amplified TCRs. TCRdb re-called the reads with MiXCR, one entry per CDR3 protein. The data show more than 45,000 distinct CDR3 sequences, with 20% to 25% seen just once and approximately 5.4% held by the top ten. The sample's time point: before trial treatment. The sample here was PBMCs, taken before treatment. These receptors originate from a male donor with prostate cancer.

V and J are TRBV20-1 and TRBJ2-1; 10 bases are shared with TRBD2. J gave up 4 bases and V 0 bases, and 6 bases lay outside the gene matches. Germline lookup yields CDR1 DFQATT and CDR2 SNEGSKA (reference sequence). This CDR3 contains 16 residues. The CDR3 here is CSARDQSSGGYNEQFF. The CDR3 coding sequence is TGCAGTGCTAGAGATCAATCTAGCGGGGGTTACAATGAGCAGTTCTTC.

The rearrangement uses TRBV29-1 and TRBJ1-1; no firm D call. CDR1 and CDR2 from the germline V gene are SQVTM and ANQGSEA. V lost 6 bases and J lost 1, with 9 bases in between. This CDR3 has 12 amino acids. The CDR3 bases are TGCAGCGTCCGGGGTCCGAACACTGAAGCTTTCTTT. This sequence encodes CSVRGPNTEAFF.

This clonotype was observed many times. The CDR3 sequence: CASSFIGGSTDTQYF. As DNA, the CDR3 is TGTGCCAGCAGCTTCATCGGGGGGAGTACAGATACGCAGTATTTT. This chain links TRBV7-3 with TRBJ2-3; 7 bases fit TRBD2. Germline trimming cut 3 bases from V and 3 bases from J; bases unmatched to any gene: 6. Per germline, CDR1 SGHTA and CDR2 FQGTGA. There are 15 residues in the CDR3.

This clonotype occurred many times. The V gene is TRBV28, the J gene TRBJ1-1; D remains unclear. V shed 8 bases and J shed 1 base, with 11 bases lying between them. Germline V lookup: CDR1 MDHEN, CDR2 SYDVKM. The CDR3 has 13 residues. CDR3 residues: CASVGGRNTEAFF. The DNA for the CDR3 is TGTGCCAGCGTTGGCGGGCGGAACACTGAAGCTTTCTTT.

The rearrangement links TRBV5-1 to TRBJ2-2, with D possibly TRBD1 on 6 matching bases. V shed 2 bases and J shed 4 bases, with 9 bases lying between them. The CDR3 sequence is 14 residues long. Germline loops: CDR1 SGHRS, CDR2 YFSETQ. The CDR3 region is CASSFQGTTGELFF. The DNA of the CDR3 is TGCGCCAGCAGCTTCCAGGGGACCACCGGGGAGCTGTTTTTT.

This clonotype was counted ten times or more. The V gene is TRBV6-5, the J gene TRBJ2-7, with D perhaps matching TRBD2 (6 bases). Germline-derived CDR1 and CDR2 are MNHEY and SVGAGI. The CDR3 is 15 residues long. V was shortened by 4 bases and J by 6 bases, with 19 bases between the two germline ends. The CDR3 sequence: CASSFDASRRGEQYF. In nucleotides, the CDR3 is TGTGCCAGCAGTTTCGACGCTAGCCGGCGGGGCGAGCAGTACTTC.

As for this clonotype: This probably arose from a read error, given a far larger clone one base away. The chain has TRBV5-8 and TRBJ2-1; TRBD1 matches at 9 bases. The ends lost 1 base at V and 13 bases at J; junction bases unmatched: 9. CDR1 and CDR2 from the germline V gene are SGHTS and YDEGEE. There are 14 residues in the CDR3. Here the CDR3 reads CASSLTGGRETQFF. The CDR3 DNA sequence: TGTGCCAGCAGCTTGACAGGGGGCCGAGAGACCCAGTTCTTC.

Many counts were recorded for this clonotype. The chain's CDR3 is CSARGGHTGADSEQFF. In DNA form, the CDR3 reads TGCAGTGCTAGAGGGGGACATACCGGGGCGGATAGTGAGCAGTTCTTC. This chain joins TRBV20-1 and TRBJ2-1, with D tentatively TRBD1 (6 bases). V was shortened by 1 base and J by 9 bases, with 22 bases between the two germline ends. The CDR3 sequence is 16 residues long. Germline CDR1 is DFQATT and CDR2 is SNEGSKA (reference sequence).

This clonotype appeared many times. This rearrangement joins TRBV28 to TRBJ2-1; 8 positions match TRBD1. Per germline, CDR1 MDHEN and CDR2 SYDVKM. The CDR3 has 14 amino acids. Germline trimming cut 6 bases from V and 0 bases from J; bases unmatched to any gene: 1. DNA of the CDR3: TGTGCCAGCAGCACAGGGGGCTCCTACAATGAGCAGTTCTTC. Its protein product is CASSTGGSYNEQFF.

Comment on this clonotype: The junction departs from the called germline gene at one end, perhaps through a read error. This chain uses TRBV20-1 with TRBJ2-7; TRBD2 agrees at 14 bases. The CDR3 is 14 residues long. Germline-derived CDR1 and CDR2 are DFQATT and SNEGSKA (reference sequence). The CDR3 reads CSAREPPGTSGSHF. CDR3 sequence (DNA): TGCAGTGCTAGAGAGCCCCCTGGGACTAGCGGGAGCCACTTC.